Below, 8 T cell receptor beta chains from the same sample are listed, as sequenced in a study of PD-1 blockade in classical Hodgkin lymphoma. Relapse was seen in all patients after autologous stem cell transplantation, and brentuximab vedotin exposure was variable. Data came from immunoSEQ multiplex PCR; TCRdb stores just in-frame clones and leaves some out. There are under 70,000 clones in the sample; 70% to 80% occur only once, and approximately 9.1% lies in the top ten. The source material was peripheral blood mononuclear cells (PBMCs), sampled before the second cycle of nivolumab. The origin of the receptors is a human donor with classical Hodgkin lymphoma.

This clone has only one observation. The chain has TRBV19 and TRBJ1-1; D gene uncertain. Germline CDR1 is LNHDA and CDR2 is SQIVND (reference sequence). V was clipped by 3 bases and J by 3 bases, with 14 bases between them. The CDR3 is 15 amino acids. The CDR3, as DNA: TGTGCCAGTAGTATGGGAGCGGGTTACGACACTGAAGCTTTCTTT. Its protein product is CASSMGAGYDTEAFF.

The chain couples TRBV20-1 to TRBJ1-2; the D is unclear. Trimming stripped 5 bases from V and 3 bases from J, with 4 bases between. CDR3 length: 10 amino acids. Germline-derived CDR1 and CDR2 are DFQATT and SNEGSKA (reference sequence). The CDR3 DNA is TGCAGTGCTTCCGACTATGGCTACACCTTC. This gives the protein CSASDYGYTF.

J is TRBJ1-5 and V is TRBV2, with 12 positions matching TRBD1. There are 16 residues in the CDR3. Germline V gene sequence: CDR1 SNHLY, CDR2 FYNNEI. Trimming cost V 7 bases and J 7 bases; bases outside gene matches: 11. CDR3 nucleotide sequence: TGTGCCAGCACCCTTACCGGGACAGGGGGCGGCCAGCCCCAGCATTTT. Residues: CASTLTGTGGGQPQHF.

The V and J genes are TRBV19 and TRBJ1-2; D not certain. The length of the CDR3 is 14 residues. CDR1 LNHDA and CDR2 SQIVND come from the germline V gene (reference sequence). V lost 7 bases, J lost 4 bases, and 16 bases lay in between. DNA for the CDR3: TGTGCCAGTACCCAGACATGGACGGTCTATGGCTACACCTTC. It codes for CASTQTWTVYGYTF.

The chain carries TRBV6-5 and TRBJ1-2; no clear D gene. CDR1 is MNHEY, CDR2 SVGAGI, per germline. V was cut by 5 bases and J by 0 bases, with 7 bases left in between. The length of the CDR3 is 13 residues. CDR3 in amino acids: CASSTLANYGYTF. CDR3 sequence (DNA): TGTGCCAGCAGTACGCTGGCTAACTATGGCTACACCTTC.

The rearrangement uses TRBV11-1 and TRBJ2-1; a weak D match, TRBD2 (5 bases). V dropped 5 bases and J dropped 8 bases, with 19 bases sitting between them. CDR3 length equals 15 residues. Germline V CDR1 and CDR2: SGHAT, FQDESV (reference sequence). The CDR3 DNA reads TGTGCCAGCAGCGCCCTTACCGGGATGGGTGATGAGCAGTTCTTC. It translates to CASSALTGMGDEQFF.

J is TRBJ2-5 and V is TRBV28; D may be TRBD1 or TRBD2 (6 bases each). V was pared by 3 bases and J by 5 bases, with 13 bases between. The CDR3 sequence is 14 residues long. In germline, CDR1 is MDHEN, CDR2 SYDVKM. Here the CDR3 reads CASSLSGAHETQYF. The CDR3 DNA reads as TGTGCCAGCAGTTTGTCGGGGGCTCATGAGACCCAGTACTTC.

The CDR3 DNA is TGTGCCAGCAGATCCACAGGGGTGGTTGGCTACACCTTC. Protein sequence: CASRSTGVVGYTF. The chain recombines TRBV6-5 with TRBJ1-2; 7 bases agree with TRBD1. In germline, CDR1 is MNHEY, CDR2 SVGAGI. V shed 6 bases and J 7 bases; nucleotides not matched to a gene: 8. The CDR3 is 13 residues long.